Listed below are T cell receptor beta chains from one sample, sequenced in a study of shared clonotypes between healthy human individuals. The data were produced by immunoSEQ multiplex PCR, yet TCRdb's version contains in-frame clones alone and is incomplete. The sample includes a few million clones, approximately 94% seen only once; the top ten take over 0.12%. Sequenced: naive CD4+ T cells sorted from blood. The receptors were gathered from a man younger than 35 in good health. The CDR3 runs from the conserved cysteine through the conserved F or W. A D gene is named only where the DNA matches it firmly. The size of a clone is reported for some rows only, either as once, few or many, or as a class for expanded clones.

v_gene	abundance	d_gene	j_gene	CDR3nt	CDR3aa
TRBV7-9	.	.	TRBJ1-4	TGTGCCAGCAGCGTCCTACAGGGACCTAATGAAAAACTGTTTTTT	CASSVLQGPNEKLFF
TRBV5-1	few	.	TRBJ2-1	TGCGCCAGCAGCCTGGCTGATTACAATGAGCAGTTCTTC	CASSLADYNEQFF
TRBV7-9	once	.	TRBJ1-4	TGTGCCAGCAGCTTTGACAGTGCAACTAATGAAAAACTGTTTTTT	CASSFDSATNEKLFF
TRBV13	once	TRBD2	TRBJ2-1	TGTGCCAGCAGGGGACTAGCGGGAGGGCCCTACAATGAGCAGTTCTTC	CASRGLAGGPYNEQFF
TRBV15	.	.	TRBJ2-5	TGTGCCACCAGCAGAGGGTCTGGGATTGGCGGGGAAGAGACCCAGTACTTC	CATSRGSGIGGEETQYF
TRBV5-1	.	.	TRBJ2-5	TGCGCCAGCAGCCGGATCCCCGGGGCGGGAGAGACCCAGTACTTC	CASSRIPGAGETQYF
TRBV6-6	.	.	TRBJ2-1	TGTGCCAGCAGTTACACCTACAATGAGCAGTTCTTC	CASSYTYNEQFF
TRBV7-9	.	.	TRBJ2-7	TGTGCCAGCAGCAATGAGGGGTGGGACAACTCCTACGAGCAGTACTTC	CASSNEGWDNSYEQYF
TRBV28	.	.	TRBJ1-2	TGTGCCAGCCACCAGGGCCCGAGGGGCTACACCTTC	CASHQGPRGYTF
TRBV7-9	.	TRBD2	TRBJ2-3	TGTGCCAGCAGCTCCGGGAGGGCCTCAGTAACAGATACGCAGTATTTT	CASSSGRASVTDTQYF